This T cell receptor beta chain is from a study of T cell repertoires in cytomegalovirus infection (dated by TCRdb to the late 2010s). Context from the whole study: Because public TCR beta signatures pointed to carriage of CMV infection together with the matching HLA type, the HLA type of each donor mattered for the analysis. What the authors observed across the whole study: The ex vivo response was dominated by HLA-C-restricted CMV-specific TCR beta clonotypes, and the single most frequent clonotype in two of eight donors was supplied by these HLA-C-restricted clonotypes. Carriers of CMV infection plus the relevant HLA type were discriminated by the cumulative frequency of public TCR beta family members in the study cohort and in an independent 352-donor cohort.

As regards this clonotype: The target of this receptor is not known. Nothing much larger sits one base from this clone, and base qualities are not available.

Data came from an Illumina HiSeq 1500. TCRdb ran its own pipeline on the public reads, namely fastp trimming at Q25 and MiXCR clone calling, and kept in-frame beta chains. Rows with one shared CDR3 protein collapse into an entry with the most common genes and DNA. The sample records 270,000 or so distinct CDR3 sequences, approximately 15% of which are singletons. Around half of the sample is held by the ten biggest clonotypes. The germline V gene sets CDR1 to SGHVS and CDR2 to FNYEAQ. Here V drops 5 bases and J drops 5 bases, and the junction holds 9 bases not matched to any gene. Its CDR3 holds 15 amino acids, cysteine through phenylalanine. The DNA shown is the 45-base CDR3, in frame from base 1.

The rearranged chain carries TRBV7-6 and TRBJ2-5; 9 bases in between match TRBD1. The sample comprised CD8+ T cells from PBMCs. This TCR was recovered from a human donor in good health (CMV status not recorded). Some clones in this sample may be carry-over from other donors' samples. The sequenced DNA: TGTGCCAGCAGCCCCCGCGACAGGGGGAAGGAGACCCAGTACTTC. Its amino acids are CASSPRDRGKETQYF.